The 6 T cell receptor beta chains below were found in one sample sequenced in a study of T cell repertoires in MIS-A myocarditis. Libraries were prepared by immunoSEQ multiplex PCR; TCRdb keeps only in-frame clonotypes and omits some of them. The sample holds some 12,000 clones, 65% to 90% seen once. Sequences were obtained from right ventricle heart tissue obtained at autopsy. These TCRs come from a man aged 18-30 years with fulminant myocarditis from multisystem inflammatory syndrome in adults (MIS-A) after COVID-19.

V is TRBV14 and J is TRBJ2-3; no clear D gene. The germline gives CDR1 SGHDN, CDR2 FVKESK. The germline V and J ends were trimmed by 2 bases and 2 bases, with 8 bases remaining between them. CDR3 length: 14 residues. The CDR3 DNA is TGTGCCAGCAGCCAAAGGCACTTCACAGATACGCAGTATTTT. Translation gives CASSQRHFTDTQYF.

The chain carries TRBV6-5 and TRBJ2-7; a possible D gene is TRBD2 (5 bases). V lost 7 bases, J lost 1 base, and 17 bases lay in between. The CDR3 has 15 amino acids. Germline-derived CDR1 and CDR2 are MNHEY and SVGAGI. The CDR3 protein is CASKRLRGESYEQYF. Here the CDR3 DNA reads TGTGCCAGCAAGCGCCTCCGGGGAGAATCCTACGAGCAGTACTTC.

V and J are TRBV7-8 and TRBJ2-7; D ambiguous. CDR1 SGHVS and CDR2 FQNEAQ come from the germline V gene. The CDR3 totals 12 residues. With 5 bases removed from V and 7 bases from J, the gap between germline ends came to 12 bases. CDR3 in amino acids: CASSQEYREQYF. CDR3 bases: TGTGCCAGCAGCCAGGAGTATCGGGAGCAGTACTTC. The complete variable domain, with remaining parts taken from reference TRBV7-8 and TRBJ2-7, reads GAGVSQSPRYKVAKRGQDVALRCDPISGHVSLFWYQQALGQGPEFLTYFQNEAQLDKSGLPSDRFFAERPEGSVSTLKIQRTQQEDSAVYLCASSQEYREQYFGPGTRLTVT.

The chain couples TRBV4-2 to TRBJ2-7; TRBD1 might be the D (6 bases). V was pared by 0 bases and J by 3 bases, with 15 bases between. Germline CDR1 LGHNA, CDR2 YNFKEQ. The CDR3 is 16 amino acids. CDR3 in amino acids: CASSQDSTDSIYEQYF. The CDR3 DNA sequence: TGTGCCAGCAGCCAAGACTCGACGGACAGCATCTACGAGCAGTACTTC.

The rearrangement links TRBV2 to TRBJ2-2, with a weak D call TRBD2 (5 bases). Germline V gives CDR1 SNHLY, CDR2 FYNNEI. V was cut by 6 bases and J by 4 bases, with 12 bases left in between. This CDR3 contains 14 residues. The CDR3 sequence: CASRREFSTGELFF. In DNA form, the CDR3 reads TGTGCCAGCAGGAGGGAGTTTTCCACCGGGGAGCTGTTTTTT.

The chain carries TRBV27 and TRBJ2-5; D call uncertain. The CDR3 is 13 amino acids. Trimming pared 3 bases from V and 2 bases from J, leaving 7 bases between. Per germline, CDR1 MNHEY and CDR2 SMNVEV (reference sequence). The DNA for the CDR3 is TGTGCCAGCAGTTTTGGACCGCAAGAGACCCAGTACTTC. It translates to CASSFGPQETQYF.